This TCR beta chain came from a study of monozygotic twins with cystic fibrosis. Study-level points and caveats: Low clonality (median roughly 0.009) suggested a mostly naive repertoire. Nucleotide-identical clonotype sharing was significantly higher within monozygotic CF twin pairs than between unrelated CF individuals. In this small cohort, shared CDR3 numbers showed no association with age, concordance or disease severity.

The CDR3 has 13 amino acids. V was trimmed by 2 bases and J by 4 bases, leaving 8 bases between them. CDR1 and CDR2 from the germline V gene are SGHAT and FQNNGV. A remark on this clone: The antigen is undetermined.

TCRdb's copy holds only in-frame clones and misses some; the assay was immunoSEQ multiplex PCR. The data contain around 30,000 clones, approximately 96% of them singletons. This chain links TRBV11-2 with TRBJ1-2; no definite D call. The TCR comes from a girl aged 2-9 years with cystic fibrosis. The sequenced sample consisted of blood. The CDR3 loop is CASSLTGSYGYTF. Written as DNA, the CDR3 is TGTGCCAGCAGCTTAACGGGGAGCTATGGCTACACCTTC.